The 20 T cell receptor beta chains below all came from one sample that was sequenced in a study of monozygotic twins with inflammatory bowel disease. TCRdb re-analyzed the 5' RACE reads; it lists each CDR3 protein once, without DNA. The sample data list more than 350,000 distinct CDR3 sequences. The specimen sequenced was blood. Receptors were obtained from a human donor with ulcerative colitis or Crohn's disease, or a healthy co-twin of an affected twin (not recorded which).

This chain links TRBV2 with TRBJ1-4; TCRdb reports TRBD1, a call that lacks DNA to check it against. The CDR3 sequence is 14 residues long. Germline V gene sequence: CDR1 SNHLY, CDR2 FYNNEI. This CDR3 reads CASSSDREGEKLFF. Looking up the rest from reference TRBV2 and TRBJ1-4 gives the full variable domain: EPEVTQTPSHQVTQMGQEVILRCVPISNHLYFYWYRQILGQKVEFLVSFYNNEISEKSEIFDDQFSVERPDGSNFTLKIRSTKLEDSAMYFCASSSDREGEKLFFGSGTQLSVL.

This chain connects TRBV5-1 to TRBJ2-3; the D gene TCRdb calls, TRBD2, cannot be checked with no DNA. The germline V gene encodes CDR1 SGHRS and CDR2 YFSETQ. This CDR3 contains 17 residues. CDR3: CASSLAGSGVHTDTQYF.

The chain combines TRBV7-8 with TRBJ2-1; TCRdb indicates TRBD2, and absent DNA this call remains unverified. CDR3 length: 18 amino acids. Germline CDR1 reads SGHVS; CDR2 reads FQNEAQ. The CDR3 loop is CASSLESRLAGVYNEQFF.

The chain has TRBV6-2 or TRBV6-3 and TRBJ2-1; TCRdb returns TRBD1, unconfirmable since there is no DNA. This CDR3 region has 16 residues. Germline V gene lookup returns CDR1 MNHEY and CDR2 SVGEGT. The CDR3 loop reads CASSYPRVWGDNEQFF.

V is TRBV20-1 and J is TRBJ2-5; no DNA is available, so the TRBD1 call from TCRdb remains unchecked. The germline V gene has CDR1 DFQATT and CDR2 SNEGSKA (reference sequence). CDR3 length: 15 amino acids. The CDR3 region is CSAETGRTGLETQYF.

The rearrangement uses TRBV28 and TRBJ2-7; TCRdb selects TRBD1, and the lack of DNA leaves this call unchecked. Per the germline V gene, CDR1 is MDHEN and CDR2 is SYDVKM. The CDR3 contains 13 residues. Here the CDR3 reads CASSFPPSDEQYF. Drawing the rest from reference TRBV28 and TRBJ2-7, the complete variable domain is DVKVTQSSRYLVKRTGEKVFLECVQDMDHENMFWYRQDPGLGLRLIYFSYDVKMKEKGDIPEGYSVSREKKERFSLILESASTNQTSMYLCASSFPPSDEQYFGPGTRLTVT.

The rearrangement joins TRBV5-1 to TRBJ2-3; the TCRdb D gene call, TRBD2, has no DNA to confirm it. The CDR3 length is 16 residues. Germline V gene lookup returns CDR1 SGHRS and CDR2 YFSETQ. CDR3 loop: CASSLVLAGGGDTQYF.

The V gene is TRBV7-8, the J gene TRBJ1-1; without DNA, the TCRdb call of TRBD1 cannot be checked. Germline V lookup: CDR1 SGHVS, CDR2 FQNEAQ. CDR3 length equals 15 residues. CDR3: CASSLRDSKNTEAFF.

The chain employs TRBV27 and TRBJ1-1; there is no DNA to check the TCRdb D call of TRBD1. Germline V lookup: CDR1 MNHEY, CDR2 SMNVEV (reference sequence). The CDR3 contains 15 residues. The CDR3 region is CASSLNGGENTEAFF.

V is TRBV4-2 and J is TRBJ2-5; as DNA is missing, the TRBD1 call by TCRdb cannot be tested. The CDR3 sequence is 15 residues long. Germline V gene sequence: CDR1 LGHNA, CDR2 YNFKEQ. Here the CDR3 reads CASSQPGQLQETQYF.

The chain carries TRBV20-1 and TRBJ2-7; without DNA, the TCRdb call of TRBD1 cannot be checked. CDR1 is DFQATT and CDR2 is SNEGSKA in the germline V gene (reference sequence). The CDR3 length is 12 residues. The CDR3 here is CSAGRTGYEQYF.

The CDR3 sequence is CAFSAFPTYEQYF. The chain joins TRBV30 to TRBJ2-7. This CDR3 has 13 amino acids. The germline V gene encodes CDR1 GTSNPN and CDR2 SVGIG (reference sequence). The full variable domain, rest sourced from reference TRBV30 and TRBJ2-7, is SQTIHQWPATLVQPVGSPLSLECTVEGTSNPNLYWYRQAAGRGLQLLFYSVGIGQISSEVPQNLSASRPQDRQFILSSKKLLLSDSGFYLCAFSAFPTYEQYFGPGTRLTVT.

This chain joins TRBV19 and TRBJ2-1; absent DNA, TCRdb's TRBD2 call cannot be checked. This CDR3 is 15 amino acids long. Germline values: CDR1 LNHDA, CDR2 SQIVND (reference sequence). The chain's CDR3 is CASSRAGVSSDEQFF. Filled out from reference TRBV19 and TRBJ2-1, the complete variable domain reads DGGITQSPKYLFRKEGQNVTLSCEQNLNHDAMYWYRQDPGQGLRLIYYSQIVNDFQKGDIAEGYSVSREKKESFPLTVTSAQKNPTAFYLCASSRAGVSSDEQFFGPGTRLTVL.

The chain has TRBV7-2 and TRBJ1-2; TCRdb indicates TRBD1, and absent DNA this call remains unverified. The germline V gene encodes CDR1 SGHTA and CDR2 FQGNSA. The CDR3 extends over 13 amino acids. The CDR3 sequence: CASSLEGRGGYTF.

V and J are TRBV5-1 and TRBJ1-1. The CDR3 is 14 residues long. Germline CDR1 reads SGHRS; CDR2 reads YFSETQ. The CDR3 reads CASNPELANTEAFF.

The J gene is TRBJ1-1, the V gene TRBV27. The length of the CDR3 is 13 residues. Per germline, CDR1 MNHEY and CDR2 SMNVEV (reference sequence). The CDR3 loop is CASRTSMNTEAFF.

CDR3 residues: CASTDYNEQFF. The chain joins TRBV6-2 or TRBV6-3 to TRBJ2-1. CDR1 MNHEY and CDR2 SVGEGT come from the germline V gene. This CDR3 comprises 11 residues.

The J gene is TRBJ2-2, the V gene TRBV7-2. This CDR3 is built from 15 residues. CDR1 SGHTA and CDR2 FQGNSA come from the germline V gene. This CDR3 reads CASSISGILTGELFF.

The V and J genes are TRBV11-2 and TRBJ2-1. The CDR3 is made up of 16 amino acids. Germline V CDR1 and CDR2: SGHAT, FQNNGV. This CDR3 reads CASSPRMGLGFGEQFF.

This chain uses TRBV5-1 with TRBJ1-5; TCRdb lists TRBD1, though no DNA is available to test this call. Germline CDR1 is SGHRS and CDR2 is YFSETQ. CDR3 length: 14 amino acids. The CDR3 sequence: CASSLEQGVQPQHF.